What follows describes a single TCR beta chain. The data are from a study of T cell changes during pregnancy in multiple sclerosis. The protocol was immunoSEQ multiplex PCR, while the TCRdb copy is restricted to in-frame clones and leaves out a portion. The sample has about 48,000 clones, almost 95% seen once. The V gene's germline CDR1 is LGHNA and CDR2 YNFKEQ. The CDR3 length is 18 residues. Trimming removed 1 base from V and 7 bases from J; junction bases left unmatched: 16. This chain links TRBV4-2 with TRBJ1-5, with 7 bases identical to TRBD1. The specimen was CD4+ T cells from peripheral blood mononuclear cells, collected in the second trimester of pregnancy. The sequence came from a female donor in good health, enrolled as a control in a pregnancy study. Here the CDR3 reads CASSQGTGSTPFGQPQHF. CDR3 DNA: TGTGCCAGCAGCCAAGGGACAGGATCAACCCCTTTCGGACAGCCCCAGCATTTT.